This T cell receptor (beta chain) was recovered during a study of cytomegalovirus exposure and HLA in healthy donors. Study-wide findings and caveats: A highly shared variant cluster was judged a likely technical artifact. Among CMV-associated TCR beta chains, most appeared HLA-restricted in a later analysis. While the bulk of TCR sequences proved rare, some public TCRs turned up in many donors. Among TCR beta chains, those listed as cytomegalovirus-associated numbered more than 150.

60 Vbeta and 13 Jbeta primers were used in PCR. The protocol was immunoSEQ multiplex PCR, while the TCRdb copy is restricted to in-frame clones and leaves out a portion. The sample holds more than 250,000 clones, around nine tenths seen once. CDR1 is SGHTA, CDR2 FQGTGA, per germline. This CDR3 has 14 residues. V was clipped by 4 bases and J by 1 base; unmatched bases: 3. Comment on this clone: The antigen remains unidentified.

This chain joins TRBV7-3 and TRBJ2-7; 8 bases agree with TRBD1. Sequencing input: PBMCs. This sequence was found in a woman aged 18-29 years in good health and CMV-seronegative. The CDR3 DNA follows: TGTGCCAGCAGCTCCGGGACAGGATCCTACGAGCAGTACTTC. Its translation is CASSSGTGSYEQYF. Full variable domain (rest looked up from reference TRBV7-3 and TRBJ2-7): GAGVSQTPSNKVTEKGKYVELRCDPISGHTALYWYRQSLGQGPEFLIYFQGTGAADDSGLPNDRFFAVRPEGSVSTLKIQRTERGDSAVYLCASSSGTGSYEQYFGPGTRLTVT.